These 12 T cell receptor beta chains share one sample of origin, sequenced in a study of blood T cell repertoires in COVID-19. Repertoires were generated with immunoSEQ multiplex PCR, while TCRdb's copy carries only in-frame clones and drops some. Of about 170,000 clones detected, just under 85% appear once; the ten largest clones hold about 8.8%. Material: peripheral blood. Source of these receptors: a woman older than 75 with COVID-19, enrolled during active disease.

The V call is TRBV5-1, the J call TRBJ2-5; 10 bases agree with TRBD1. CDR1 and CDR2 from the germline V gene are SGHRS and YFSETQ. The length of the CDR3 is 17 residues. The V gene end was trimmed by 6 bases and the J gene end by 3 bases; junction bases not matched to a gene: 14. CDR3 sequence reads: CASTKGHGTGDEETQYF. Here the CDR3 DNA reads TGCGCCAGCACGAAAGGTCACGGGACAGGGGACGAAGAGACCCAGTACTTC.

CDR3 in amino acids: CASSLGADPLYEQYF. The CDR3, as DNA: TGTGCCAGCAGCTTAGGAGCGGACCCTCTCTACGAGCAGTACTTC. The chain employs TRBV13 and TRBJ2-7, with D maybe TRBD2 (5 bases). The CDR3 has 15 amino acids. Germline-derived CDR1 and CDR2 are PRHDT and FYEKMQ (reference sequence). V gave up 0 bases and J gave up 3 bases, with 12 bases separating them.

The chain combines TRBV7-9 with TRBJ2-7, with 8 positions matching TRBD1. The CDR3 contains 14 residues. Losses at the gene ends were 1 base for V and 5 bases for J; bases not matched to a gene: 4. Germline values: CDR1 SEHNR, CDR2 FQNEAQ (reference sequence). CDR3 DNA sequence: TGTGCCAGCAGCTTAGGGACAGGGTTCGACGAGCAGTACTTC. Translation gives CASSLGTGFDEQYF. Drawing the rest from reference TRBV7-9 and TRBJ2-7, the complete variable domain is DTGVSQNPRHKITKRGQNVTFRCDPISEHNRLYWYRQTLGQGPEFLTYFQNEAQLEKSRLLSDRFSAERPKGSFSTLEIQRTEQGDSAMYLCASSLGTGFDEQYFGPGTRLTVT.

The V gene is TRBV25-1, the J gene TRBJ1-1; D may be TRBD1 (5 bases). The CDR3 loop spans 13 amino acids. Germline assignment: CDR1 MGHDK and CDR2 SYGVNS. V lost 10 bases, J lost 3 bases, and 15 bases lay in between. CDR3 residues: CATQKGVYTEAFF. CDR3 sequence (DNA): TGTGCCACCCAGAAAGGGGTTTACACTGAAGCTTTCTTT. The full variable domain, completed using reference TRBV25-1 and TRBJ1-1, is EADIYQTPRYLVIGTGKKITLECSQTMGHDKMYWYQQDPGMELHLIHYSYGVNSTEKGDLSSESTVSRIRTEHFPLTLESARPSHTSQYLCATQKGVYTEAFFGQGTRLTVV.

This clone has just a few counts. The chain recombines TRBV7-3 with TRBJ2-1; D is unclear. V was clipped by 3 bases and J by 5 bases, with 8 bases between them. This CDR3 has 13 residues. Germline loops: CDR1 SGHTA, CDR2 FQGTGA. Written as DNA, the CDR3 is TGTGCCAGCAGCTTTGGTAGCAACAATGAGCAGTTCTTC. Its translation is CASSFGSNNEQFF.

CDR3 loop: CASSGQYEKLFF. CDR3 DNA sequence: TGTGCCAGCAGTGGACAGTATGAAAAACTGTTTTTT. The chain carries TRBV28 and TRBJ1-4; perhaps TRBD1 as D (6 bases). Germline V gene data show CDR1 as MDHEN and CDR2 as SYDVKM. The CDR3 loop spans 12 amino acids. Trimming left V 5 bases short and J 6 bases short, with 7 bases between.

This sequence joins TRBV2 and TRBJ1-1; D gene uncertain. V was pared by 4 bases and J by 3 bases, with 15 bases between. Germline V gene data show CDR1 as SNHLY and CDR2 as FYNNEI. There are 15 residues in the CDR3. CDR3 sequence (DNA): TGTGCCAGCAGTGTGGCGCCCCCGGGTCACACTGAAGCTTTCTTT. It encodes CASSVAPPGHTEAFF.

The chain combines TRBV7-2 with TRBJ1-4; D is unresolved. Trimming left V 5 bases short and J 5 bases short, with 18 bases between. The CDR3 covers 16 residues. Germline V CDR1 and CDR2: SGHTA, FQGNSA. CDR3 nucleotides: TGTGCCAGCAGCCCGAGAGGGCCATTACAGAATGAAAAACTGTTTTTT. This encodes CASSPRGPLQNEKLFF.

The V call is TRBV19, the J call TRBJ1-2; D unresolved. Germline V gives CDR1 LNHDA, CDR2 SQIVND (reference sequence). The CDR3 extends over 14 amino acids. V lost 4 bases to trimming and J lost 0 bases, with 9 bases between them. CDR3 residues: CASSRLPTNYGYTF. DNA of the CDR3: TGTGCCAGTAGTAGGTTACCTACTAACTATGGCTACACCTTC. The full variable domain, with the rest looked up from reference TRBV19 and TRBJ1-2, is DGGITQSPKYLFRKEGQNVTLSCEQNLNHDAMYWYRQDPGQGLRLIYYSQIVNDFQKGDIAEGYSVSREKKESFPLTVTSAQKNPTAFYLCASSRLPTNYGYTFGSGTRLTVV.

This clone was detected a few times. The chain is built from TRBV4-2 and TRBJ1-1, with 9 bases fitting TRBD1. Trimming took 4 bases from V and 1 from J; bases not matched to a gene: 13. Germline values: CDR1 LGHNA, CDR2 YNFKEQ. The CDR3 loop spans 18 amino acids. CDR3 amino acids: CASSRGGRTGDQNTEAFF. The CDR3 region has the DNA TGTGCCAGCAGCCGGGGGGGTAGGACAGGGGACCAGAACACTGAAGCTTTCTTT.

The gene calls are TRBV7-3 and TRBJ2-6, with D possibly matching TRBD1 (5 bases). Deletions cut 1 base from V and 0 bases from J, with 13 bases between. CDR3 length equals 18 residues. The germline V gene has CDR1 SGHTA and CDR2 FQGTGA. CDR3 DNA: TGTGCCAGCAGCTTAATGGGGCGTCAGAGCTCTGGGGCCAACGTCCTGACTTTC. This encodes CASSLMGRQSSGANVLTF.

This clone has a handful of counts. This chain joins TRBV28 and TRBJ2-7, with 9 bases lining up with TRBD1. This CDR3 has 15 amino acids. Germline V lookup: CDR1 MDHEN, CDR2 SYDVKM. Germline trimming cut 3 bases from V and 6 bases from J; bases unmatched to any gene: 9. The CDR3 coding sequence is TGTGCCAGCAGTTTGTCCGGGACAGGGATGGGCGAGCAGTACTTC. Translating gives CASSLSGTGMGEQYF.